These 11 T cell receptor beta chains were all obtained from the same sample, sequenced in a study of T-cell memory formation after mild COVID-19. TCRdb re-called the 5' RACE reads through MiXCR, storing one row per CDR3 protein. The repertoire holds more than 350,000 distinct CDR3 sequences, with roughly 15% as singletons. Sequenced: PBMCs or a T cell subset sorted from them (not recorded which). The source of these receptors is a man in his late teens or twenties who had mild COVID-19 (a few samples of this study predate the infection). Cell type and time point are not known.

The chain has TRBV9 and TRBJ2-7; D perhaps matches TRBD1 (6 bases). V lost 4 bases and J 4 bases, leaving 15 bases between the germline ends. Germline-derived CDR1 and CDR2 are SGDLS and YYNGEE. The CDR3 totals 14 residues. DNA for the CDR3: TGTGCCAGCAGCCCACAGACAGGAAGATACGAGCAGTACTTC. It yields the protein CASSPQTGRYEQYF.

This clonotype turned up a few times. The chain has TRBV6-1 and TRBJ2-1; 9 nucleotides match TRBD1. The V gene's germline CDR1 is MNHNS and CDR2 SASEGT. The CDR3 has 15 amino acids. V lost 4 bases to trimming and J lost 3 bases; unmatched junction nucleotides: 4. The CDR3 DNA is TGTGCCAGCAGTGGGGGACAGGGAGACTACAATGAGCAGTTCTTC. It codes for CASSGGQGDYNEQFF.

This clonotype was counted only a few times. The CDR3 spells CASSQEIYGYNEQFF. The CDR3 DNA follows: TGTGCCAGCAGCCAAGAGATCTACGGATACAATGAGCAGTTCTTC. The gene calls are TRBV4-2 and TRBJ2-1; D remains unclear. The germline V and J ends were trimmed by 0 bases and 4 bases, with 10 bases remaining between them. The CDR3 has 15 residues. In germline, CDR1 is LGHNA, CDR2 YNFKEQ.

The table lists this clonotype with a few counts. The chain recombines TRBV20-1 with TRBJ2-7; tentative D call: TRBD1 (6 bases). Germline CDR1 DFQATT, CDR2 SNEGSKA (reference sequence). The CDR3 has 13 residues. Trimming took off 6 bases at V and 6 bases at J, with 18 bases between the two ends. CDR3 region: CSASRAGAAEQYF. The CDR3 coding sequence is TGCAGTGCGAGTAGGGCAGGGGCAGCCGAGCAGTACTTC.

This clonotype has a handful of counts. The chain carries TRBV20-1 and TRBJ2-2; D assignment may be TRBD1 or TRBD2 (6 bases each). Trimming took 2 bases from V and 6 from J, leaving 16 bases between them. The CDR3 is 15 amino acids. Per the germline V gene, CDR1 is DFQATT and CDR2 is SNEGSKA (reference sequence). This CDR3 is CSARFPGAKAGELFF. The CDR3 DNA reads TGCAGTGCTAGATTTCCGGGGGCGAAGGCCGGGGAGCTGTTTTTT.

In DNA form, the CDR3 reads TGTGCCAGCACCTATTCCTGGAGGGGGACTGAAGCTTTCTTT. Its protein is CASTYSWRGTEAFF. The chain employs TRBV6-2 or TRBV6-3 and TRBJ1-1; D may be TRBD1 (6 bases). CDR3 length equals 14 residues. With 7 bases removed from V and 5 bases from J, the gap between germline ends came to 17 bases. The germline V gene has CDR1 MNHEY and CDR2 SVGEGT.

The chain is built from TRBV10-3 and TRBJ2-2; D might be TRBD2 (7 bases). CDR1 is ENHRY, CDR2 SYGVKD, per germline. This CDR3 has 17 residues. Trimming pared 0 bases from V and 2 bases from J, leaving 13 bases between. The CDR3 DNA follows: TGTGCCATCAGTGAGTCGACCCGGGGGGCCAACACCGGGGAGCTGTTTTTT. Translated, it gives CAISESTRGANTGELFF.

The sample holds a few counts of this clonotype. The V and J genes are TRBV7-9 and TRBJ2-5, with 8 bases aligning to TRBD2. The CDR3 is made up of 15 amino acids. Per the germline V gene, CDR1 is SEHNR and CDR2 is FQNEAQ (reference sequence). The V segment lost 3 bases and the J segment 5 bases; nucleotides outside the gene matches: 8. The CDR3 region is CASSFLRGEEETQYF. In DNA, the CDR3 is TGTGCCAGCAGCTTCTTGCGGGGGGAAGAGGAGACCCAGTACTTC. Combining the CDR3 with reference TRBV7-9 and TRBJ2-5 gives the whole variable domain DTGVSQNPRHKITKRGQNVTFRCDPISEHNRLYWYRQTLGQGPEFLTYFQNEAQLEKSRLLSDRFSAERPKGSFSTLEIQRTEQGDSAMYLCASSFLRGEEETQYFGPGTRLLVL.

The J gene is TRBJ1-2, the V gene TRBV7-2; D is unclear. The CDR3 covers 13 residues. Trimming took 2 bases from V and 1 from J, leaving 5 bases between them. The germline gives CDR1 SGHTA, CDR2 FQGNSA. The CDR3 nucleotides read TGTGCCAGCAGCTTATTGTTTAACTATGGCTACACCTTC. It translates to CASSLLFNYGYTF.

The chain carries TRBV25-1 and TRBJ1-5; D is possibly TRBD1 (5 bases). The CDR3 is made up of 14 amino acids. Trimming took off 4 bases at V and 3 bases at J, with 10 bases between the two ends. Germline lookup yields CDR1 MGHDK and CDR2 SYGVNS. The CDR3 reads CASSGWGFNQPQHF. The CDR3 DNA follows: TGTGCCAGCAGTGGATGGGGGTTCAATCAGCCCCAGCATTTT.

The rearrangement uses TRBV20-1 and TRBJ2-2; 9 bases map to TRBD2. The CDR3 runs 16 residues. With V trimmed by 1 base and J by 7 bases, 10 bases remained unmatched. Germline lookup yields CDR1 DFQATT and CDR2 SNEGSKA (reference sequence). For the CDR3, the DNA is TGCAGTGCTAGAGTGGTAGCGGGGGCCGCCGGCGGGGAGCTGTTTTTT. This translates into CSARVVAGAAGGELFF.